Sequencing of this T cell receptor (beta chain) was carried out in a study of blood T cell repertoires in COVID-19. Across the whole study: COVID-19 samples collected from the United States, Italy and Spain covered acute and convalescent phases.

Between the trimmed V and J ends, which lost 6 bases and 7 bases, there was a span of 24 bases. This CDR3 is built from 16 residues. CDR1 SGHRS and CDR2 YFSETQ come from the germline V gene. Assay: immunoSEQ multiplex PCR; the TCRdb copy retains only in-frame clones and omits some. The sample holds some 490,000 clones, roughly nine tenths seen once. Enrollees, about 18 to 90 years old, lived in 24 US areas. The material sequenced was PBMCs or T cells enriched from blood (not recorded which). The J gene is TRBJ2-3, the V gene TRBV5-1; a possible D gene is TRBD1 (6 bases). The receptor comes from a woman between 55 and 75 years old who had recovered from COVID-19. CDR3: CASTKPGPGEYYTQYF. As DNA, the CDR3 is TGCGCCAGCACCAAACCGGGGCCAGGGGAATATTATACGCAGTATTTT.